These 21 T cell receptor beta chains came from one sample sequenced in a study of control samples from healthy donors and cancer patients. The protocol was immunoSEQ multiplex PCR, while the TCRdb copy is restricted to in-frame clones and leaves out a portion. The sample has 260,000 or so clones; roughly four fifths are singletons. Material: PBMCs. These receptors were taken from a woman aged 55-69 years with lung cancer.

The chain couples TRBV6-5 to TRBJ1-6, with D maybe TRBD1 (6 bases). Germline values: CDR1 MNHEY, CDR2 SVGAGI. This CDR3 spans 13 amino acids. With 6 bases removed from V and 10 bases from J, the gap between germline ends came to 13 bases. The CDR3 loop is CASRVGQNSPLHF. The CDR3 DNA is TGTGCCAGCAGGGTAGGACAGAACTCACCCCTCCACTTT.

The rearrangement joins TRBV4-2 to TRBJ1-4; TRBD1 agrees at 7 bases. Germline V CDR1 and CDR2: LGHNA, YNFKEQ. This CDR3 comprises 14 residues. V shed 5 bases and J 6 bases; nucleotides not matched to a gene: 6. CDR3 protein: CASSSTGLDEKLFF. The CDR3 coding sequence is TGTGCCAGCAGCTCGACAGGGCTGGATGAAAAACTGTTTTTT.

This clone has only one observation. The chain links TRBV3-1 (or the pseudogene TRBV3-2) to TRBJ2-7; TRBD1 aligns across 7 bases. J gave up 5 bases and V 3 bases, and 10 bases lay outside the gene matches. From germline, CDR1 is LGHDT and CDR2 YNNKEL (reference sequence). This CDR3 has 15 residues. CDR3 loop: CASSHLGQVVHEQYF. The CDR3, as DNA: TGTGCCAGCAGCCATCTAGGACAGGTTGTCCACGAGCAGTACTTC.

The chain couples TRBV28 to TRBJ2-7; D not certain. The CDR3 length is 11 residues. Trimming stripped 5 bases from V and 7 bases from J, with 9 bases between. Germline CDR1 MDHEN, CDR2 SYDVKM. CDR3 loop: CASSPLEEQYF. The CDR3 DNA reads TGTGCCAGCAGTCCTCTGGAGGAGCAGTACTTC.

The chain links TRBV12-2 to TRBJ2-5; TRBD2 is the table's D call, not checked against the DNA. TRBV12-2 is classified as a pseudogene. The CDR3 runs 15 residues. The CDR3 DNA reads as TGTGCAAGTCGGTCACTAGCGGGAGGTAAAGAGACCCAGTACTTC. It codes for CASRSLAGGKETQYF.

The chain recombines TRBV9 with TRBJ2-6, with D perhaps matching TRBD1 or TRBD2 (5 bases each). The germline V gene encodes CDR1 SGDLS and CDR2 YYNGEE. Trimming pared 5 bases from V and 4 bases from J, leaving 13 bases between. The CDR3 spans 15 residues. This chain's CDR3 is CASRGVDPGANVLTF. Written as DNA, the CDR3 is TGTGCCAGCAGGGGGGTAGATCCAGGGGCCAACGTCCTGACTTTC.

As for this clone: Germline is not matched at one junction end, which may reflect a read error. Other DNA variants within this sample encode the same CDR3. The genes are TRBV6-1 and TRBJ1-2; 9 bases fit TRBD1. Germline lookup yields CDR1 MNHNS and CDR2 SASEGT. This CDR3 contains 13 residues. The CDR3: CASTEQGADGYTF. The CDR3 coding sequence is TGTGCTAGCACTGAACAGGGGGCCGATGGCTACACCTTC.

This clone was seen a handful of times. The chain combines TRBV4-1 with TRBJ1-2; D may be TRBD1 (6 bases). The CDR3 totals 15 residues. Germline values: CDR1 MGHRA, CDR2 YSYEKL. Between the trimmed V and J ends, which lost 1 base and 4 bases, there was a span of 13 bases. For the CDR3, the DNA is TGCGCCAGCAGCCAAGGAGGACAGACCTTCTATGGCTACACCTTC. Translating gives CASSQGGQTFYGYTF.

A word on this clone: Different DNA sequences within this sample yield the same CDR3. This sequence joins TRBV6-5 and TRBJ2-1; the match to TRBD2 covers 7 bases. CDR3 length: 12 residues. The V gene end was trimmed by 8 bases and the J gene end by 2 bases; junction bases not matched to a gene: 0. Germline CDR1 and CDR2: MNHEY and SVGAGI. CDR3 loop: CASGGAYNEQFF. The DNA for the CDR3 is TGTGCCAGCGGGGGGGCCTACAATGAGCAGTTCTTC.

V gene TRBV6-1 combines with J gene TRBJ2-1; 7 bases map to TRBD1. Germline loops: CDR1 MNHNS, CDR2 SASEGT. This CDR3 comprises 16 residues. With V trimmed by 2 bases and J by 3 bases, 7 bases remained unmatched. The CDR3 DNA reads TGTGCCAGCAGTGAATCGCGTGGGGACAGCTACAATGAGCAGTTCTTC. This codes for CASSESRGDSYNEQFF.

This clone was picked up one time. The chain links TRBV7-2 to TRBJ2-3; 10 nucleotides agree with TRBD2. The V gene's germline CDR1 is SGHTA and CDR2 FQGNSA. The V gene end was trimmed by 3 bases and the J gene end by 2 bases; junction bases not matched to a gene: 5. The CDR3 has 16 amino acids. The CDR3 bases are TGTGCCAGCAGCTTTCTAGCGGGGGCGTTCACAGATACGCAGTATTTT. Translated, it gives CASSFLAGAFTDTQYF.

The chain couples TRBV27 to TRBJ1-5; the D is unclear. V was shortened by 0 bases and J by 4 bases, with 4 bases between the two germline ends. Germline V lookup: CDR1 MNHEY, CDR2 SMNVEV (reference sequence). This CDR3 is built from 13 residues. The CDR3 region is CASSLSGNQPQHF. The CDR3 DNA is TGTGCCAGCAGTTTATCTGGGAATCAGCCCCAGCATTTT.

The rearrangement uses TRBV19 and TRBJ2-7; D is possibly TRBD1 (6 bases). Germline-derived CDR1 and CDR2 are LNHDA and SQIVND (reference sequence). The CDR3 has 15 amino acids. Between the trimmed V and J ends, which lost 4 bases and 2 bases, there was a span of 15 bases. For the CDR3, the DNA is TGTGCCAGTAGTACCAACAGGGTACGGCCCTACGAGCAGTACTTC. Its protein product is CASSTNRVRPYEQYF.

The genes are TRBV7-9 and TRBJ1-4; 7 bases fit TRBD1. CDR1 and CDR2 from the germline V gene are SEHNR and FQNEAQ (reference sequence). After removal of 5 bases from V and 2 bases from J, the junction contained 5 bases not matched to a gene. The CDR3 has 15 amino acids. CDR3 residues: CASSIRQGTNEKLFF. Written as DNA, the CDR3 is TGTGCCAGCAGCATTCGACAGGGTACTAATGAAAAACTGTTTTTT.

Concerning this clone: The sample carries other DNA sequences with the same CDR3. This chain links TRBV3-1 (or the pseudogene TRBV3-2) with TRBJ1-1; D not certain. This CDR3 is built from 13 residues. Trimming shortened V by 2 bases and J by 1 base, and 5 bases separated the two germline ends. CDR1 is LGHDT, CDR2 YNNKEL, per germline (reference sequence). CDR3 coding DNA: TGTGCCAGCAGCCAACTTTCGAACACTGAAGCTTTCTTT. Its protein is CASSQLSNTEAFF.

The rearrangement joins TRBV4-1 to TRBJ2-2, with D possibly being TRBD2 (5 bases). Germline V gives CDR1 MGHRA, CDR2 YSYEKL. V lost 4 bases and J 0 bases, leaving 12 bases between the germline ends. This CDR3 has 16 residues. CDR3 coding DNA: TGCGCCAGCAGCCTGCTCCGGGGTTCGAACACCGGGGAGCTGTTTTTT. It yields the protein CASSLLRGSNTGELFF.

The CDR3 protein is CASSWQGTEAFF. The DNA for the CDR3 is TGTGCCAGCAGCTGGCAGGGGACTGAAGCTTTCTTT. The chain has TRBV7-9 and TRBJ1-1; weak D call: TRBD1 (6 bases). V lost 4 bases and J lost 5, with 8 bases in between. Looked up from germline, CDR1 is SEHNR and CDR2 is FQNEAQ (reference sequence). There are 12 residues in the CDR3.

The rearrangement joins TRBV18 to TRBJ2-1; 12 nucleotides align to TRBD2. This CDR3 spans 16 amino acids. Germline CDR1 and CDR2: KGHSH and LQKENI. After removal of 2 bases from V and 9 bases from J, the junction contained 8 bases not matched to a gene. CDR3 coding DNA: TGTGCCAGCTCACCAGGATTACTAGCGGGAGGAGGTGAGCAGTTCTTC. Translation gives CASSPGLLAGGGEQFF.

The CDR3 loop is CASSLARTVNTEAFF. CDR3 sequence (DNA): TGTGCCAGCAGCTTAGCACGGACAGTGAACACTGAAGCTTTCTTT. V and J are TRBV7-2 and TRBJ1-1; possible D gene TRBD1, 6 bases. The CDR3 runs 15 residues. Deletions cut 0 bases from V and 0 bases from J, with 8 bases between. Per the germline V gene, CDR1 is SGHTA and CDR2 is FQGNSA.

The rearrangement joins TRBV11-1 to TRBJ2-5; 7 nucleotides match TRBD2. Germline CDR1 SGHAT, CDR2 FQDESV (reference sequence). CDR3 length: 17 residues. Unmatched junction bases numbered 11, after V lost 0 bases and J lost 4 bases. The CDR3 loop reads CASSLAAWRGMGETQYF. CDR3 coding DNA: TGTGCCAGCAGCTTAGCTGCTTGGCGGGGGATGGGAGAGACCCAGTACTTC.

The chain is built from TRBV3-1 (or the pseudogene TRBV3-2) and TRBJ2-1; 10 bases are a match to TRBD2. With 5 bases clipped from V and 5 bases from J, the junction kept 6 bases outside the gene matches. The CDR3 runs 15 residues. The germline CDR1 and CDR2 sequences are LGHDT and YNNKEL (reference sequence). In nucleotides, the CDR3 is TGTGCCAGCAGCTCTAGCGGGAGAGGTGACAATGAGCAGTTCTTC. It encodes CASSSSGRGDNEQFF.